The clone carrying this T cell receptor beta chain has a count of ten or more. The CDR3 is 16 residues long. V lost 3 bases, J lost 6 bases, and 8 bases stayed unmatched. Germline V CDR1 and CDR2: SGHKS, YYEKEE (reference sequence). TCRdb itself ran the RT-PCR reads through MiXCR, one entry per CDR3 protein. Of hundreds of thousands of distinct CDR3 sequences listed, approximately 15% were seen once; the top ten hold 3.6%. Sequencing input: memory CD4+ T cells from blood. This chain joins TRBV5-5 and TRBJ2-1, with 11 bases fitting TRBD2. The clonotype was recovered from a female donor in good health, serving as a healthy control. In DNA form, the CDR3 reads TGTGCCAGCAGCTCCCTAACCCTAGCGGGAGGCAATGAGCAGTTCTTC. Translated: CASSSLTLAGGNEQFF. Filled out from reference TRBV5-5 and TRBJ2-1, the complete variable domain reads DAGVTQSPTHLIKTRGQQVTLRCSPISGHKSVSWYQQVLGQGPQFIFQYYEKEERGRGNFPDRFSARQFPNYSSELNVNALLLGDSALYLCASSSLTLAGGNEQFFGPGTRLTVL.